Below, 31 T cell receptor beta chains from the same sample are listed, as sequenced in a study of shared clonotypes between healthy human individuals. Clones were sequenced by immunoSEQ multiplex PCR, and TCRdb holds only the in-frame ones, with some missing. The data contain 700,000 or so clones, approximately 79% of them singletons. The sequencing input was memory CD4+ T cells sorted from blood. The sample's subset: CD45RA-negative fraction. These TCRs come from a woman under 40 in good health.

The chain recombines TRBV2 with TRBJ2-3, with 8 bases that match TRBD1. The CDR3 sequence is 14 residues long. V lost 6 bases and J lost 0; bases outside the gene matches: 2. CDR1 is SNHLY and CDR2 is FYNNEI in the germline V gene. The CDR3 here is CASRDRVSTDTQYF. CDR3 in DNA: TGTGCCAGCAGGGACAGGGTTAGCACAGATACGCAGTATTTT.

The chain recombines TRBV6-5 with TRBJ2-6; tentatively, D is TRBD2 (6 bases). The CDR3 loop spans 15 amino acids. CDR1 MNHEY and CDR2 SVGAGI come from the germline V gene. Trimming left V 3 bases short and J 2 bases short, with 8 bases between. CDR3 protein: CASSYGGTGANVLTF. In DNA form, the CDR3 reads TGTGCCAGCAGTTATGGGGGGACTGGGGCCAACGTCCTGACTTTC.

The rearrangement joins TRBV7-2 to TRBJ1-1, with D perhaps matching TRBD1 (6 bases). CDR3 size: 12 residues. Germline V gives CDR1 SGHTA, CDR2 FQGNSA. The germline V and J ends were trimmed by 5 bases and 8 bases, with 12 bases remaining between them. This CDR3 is CASSLRQAEAFF. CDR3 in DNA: TGTGCCAGCAGCCTAAGACAGGCAGAAGCTTTCTTT.

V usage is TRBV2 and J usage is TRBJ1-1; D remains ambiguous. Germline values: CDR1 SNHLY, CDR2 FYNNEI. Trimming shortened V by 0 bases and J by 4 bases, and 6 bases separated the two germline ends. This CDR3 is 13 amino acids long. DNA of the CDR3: TGTGCCAGCAGTGAAGCCGGTTTCACTGAAGCTTTCTTT. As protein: CASSEAGFTEAFF.

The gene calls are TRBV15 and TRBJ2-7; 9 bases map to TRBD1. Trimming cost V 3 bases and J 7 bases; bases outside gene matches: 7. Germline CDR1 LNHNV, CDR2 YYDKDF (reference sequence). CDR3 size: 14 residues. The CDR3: CATSRDRGTGEQYF. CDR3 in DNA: TGTGCCACCAGCAGGGACAGGGGTACGGGGGAGCAGTACTTC. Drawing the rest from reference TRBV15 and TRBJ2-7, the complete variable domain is DAMVIQNPRYQVTQFGKPVTLSCSQTLNHNVMYWYQQKSSQAPKLLFHYYDKDFNNEADTPDNFQSRRPNTSFCFLDIRSPGLGDTAMYLCATSRDRGTGEQYFGPGTRLTVT.

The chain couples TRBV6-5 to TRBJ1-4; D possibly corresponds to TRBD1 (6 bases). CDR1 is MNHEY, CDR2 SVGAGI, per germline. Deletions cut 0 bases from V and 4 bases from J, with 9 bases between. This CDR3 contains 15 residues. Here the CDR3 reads CASSYSGHHNEKLFF. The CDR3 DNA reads TGTGCCAGCAGTTACTCGGGACACCATAATGAAAAACTGTTTTTT.

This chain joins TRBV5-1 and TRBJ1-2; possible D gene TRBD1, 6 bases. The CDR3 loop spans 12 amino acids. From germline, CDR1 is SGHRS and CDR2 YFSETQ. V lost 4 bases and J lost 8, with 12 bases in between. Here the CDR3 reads CASSITGLGYTF. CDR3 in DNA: TGCGCCAGCAGCATAACAGGGCTCGGCTACACCTTC.

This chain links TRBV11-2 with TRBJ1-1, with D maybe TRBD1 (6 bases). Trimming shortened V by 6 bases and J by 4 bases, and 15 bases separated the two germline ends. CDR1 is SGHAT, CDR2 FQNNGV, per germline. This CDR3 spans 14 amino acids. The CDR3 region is CASRTVGGVTEAFF. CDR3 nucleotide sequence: TGTGCCAGCAGAACTGTAGGGGGGGTCACTGAAGCTTTCTTT.

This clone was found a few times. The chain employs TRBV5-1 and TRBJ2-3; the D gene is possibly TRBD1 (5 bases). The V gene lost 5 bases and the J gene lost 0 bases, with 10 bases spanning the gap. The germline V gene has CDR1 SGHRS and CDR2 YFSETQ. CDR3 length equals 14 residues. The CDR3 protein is CASRGQGSTDTQYF. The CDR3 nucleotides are TGCGCCAGCAGGGGGCAGGGAAGCACAGATACGCAGTATTTT.

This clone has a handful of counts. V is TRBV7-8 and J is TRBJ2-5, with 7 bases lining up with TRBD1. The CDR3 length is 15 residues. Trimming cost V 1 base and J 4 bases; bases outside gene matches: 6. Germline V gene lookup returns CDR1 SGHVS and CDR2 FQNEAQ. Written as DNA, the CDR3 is TGTGCCAGCAGCTTAGATCGGGACAGAGGAGAGACCCAGTACTTC. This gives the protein CASSLDRDRGETQYF.

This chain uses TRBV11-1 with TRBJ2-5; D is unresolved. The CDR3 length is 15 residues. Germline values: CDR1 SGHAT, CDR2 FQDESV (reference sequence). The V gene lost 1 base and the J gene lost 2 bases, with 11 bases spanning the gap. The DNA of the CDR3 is TGTGCCAGCAGCTTAGACCCAAACAGTCAAGAGACCCAGTACTTC. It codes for CASSLDPNSQETQYF.

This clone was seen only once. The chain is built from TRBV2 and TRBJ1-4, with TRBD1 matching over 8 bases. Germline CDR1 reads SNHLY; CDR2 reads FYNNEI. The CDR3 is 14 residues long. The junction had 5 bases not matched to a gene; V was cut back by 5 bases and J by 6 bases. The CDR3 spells CASSTDRVYEKLFF. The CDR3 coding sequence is TGTGCCAGCAGTACGGACAGGGTATATGAAAAACTGTTTTTT.

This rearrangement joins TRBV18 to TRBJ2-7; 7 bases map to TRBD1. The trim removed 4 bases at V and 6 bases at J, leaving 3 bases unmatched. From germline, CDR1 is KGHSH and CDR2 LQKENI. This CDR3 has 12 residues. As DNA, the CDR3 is TGTGCCAGCTCACGCGACAGGGCCGAGCAGTACTTC. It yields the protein CASSRDRAEQYF.

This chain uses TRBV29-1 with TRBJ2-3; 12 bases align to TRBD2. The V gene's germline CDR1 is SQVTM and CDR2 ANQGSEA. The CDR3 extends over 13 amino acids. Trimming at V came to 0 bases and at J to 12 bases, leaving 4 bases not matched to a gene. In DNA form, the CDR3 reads TGCAGCGTTGAAGACAGGACTAGCGGGGTACAGTATTTT. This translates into CSVEDRTSGVQYF.

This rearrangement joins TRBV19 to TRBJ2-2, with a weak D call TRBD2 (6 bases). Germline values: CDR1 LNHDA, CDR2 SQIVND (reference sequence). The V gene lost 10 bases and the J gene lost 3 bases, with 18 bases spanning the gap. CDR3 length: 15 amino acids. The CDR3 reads CATHRGGTYTGELFF. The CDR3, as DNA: TGTGCCACTCATAGGGGCGGGACGTACACCGGGGAGCTGTTTTTT.

The CDR3, as DNA: TGTGCCAGCAGTCCGCCGGGACAGGGTCCCCACGAGCAGTACTTC. This gives the protein CASSPPGQGPHEQYF. V gene TRBV28 combines with J gene TRBJ2-7; 9 bases fit TRBD1. This CDR3 has 15 residues. J was trimmed by 5 bases and V by 5 bases; bases with no gene match: 10. Germline assignment: CDR1 MDHEN and CDR2 SYDVKM.

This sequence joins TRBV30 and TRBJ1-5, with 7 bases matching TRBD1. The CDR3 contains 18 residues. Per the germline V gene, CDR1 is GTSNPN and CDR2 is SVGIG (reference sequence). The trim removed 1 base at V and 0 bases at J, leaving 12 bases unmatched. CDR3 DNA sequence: TGTGCCTGGAGTGCCGCGGGGACAGTCCTGTATAGCAATCAGCCCCAGCATTTT. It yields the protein CAWSAAGTVLYSNQPQHF.

The CDR3 DNA reads as TGTGCCAGCAGCCTCTCCGGGACAGTAAATTCGCCCCAGCATTTT. As protein: CASSLSGTVNSPQHF. The chain combines TRBV7-9 with TRBJ1-5, with 7 bases identical to TRBD1. The CDR3 totals 15 residues. CDR1 and CDR2 from the germline V gene are SEHNR and FQNEAQ (reference sequence). V shed 5 bases, J shed 9 bases, and the junction held 13 bases outside the gene matches. The full variable domain, rest sourced from reference TRBV7-9 and TRBJ1-5, is DTGVSQNPRHKITKRGQNVTFRCDPISEHNRLYWYRQTLGQGPEFLTYFQNEAQLEKSRLLSDRFSAERPKGSFSTLEIQRTEQGDSAMYLCASSLSGTVNSPQHFGDGTRLSIL.

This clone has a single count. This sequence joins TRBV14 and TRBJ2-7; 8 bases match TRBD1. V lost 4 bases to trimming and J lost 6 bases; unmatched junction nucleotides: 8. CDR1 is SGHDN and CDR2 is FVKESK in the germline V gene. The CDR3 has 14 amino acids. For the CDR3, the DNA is TGTGCCAGCAGCCGGGACTGGACAGGGTCCGAGCAGTACTTC. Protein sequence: CASSRDWTGSEQYF.

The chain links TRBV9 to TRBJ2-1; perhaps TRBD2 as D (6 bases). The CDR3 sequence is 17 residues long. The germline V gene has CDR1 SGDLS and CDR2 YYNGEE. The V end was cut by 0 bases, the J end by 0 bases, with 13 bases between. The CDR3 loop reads CASSVGGNSVSYNEQFF. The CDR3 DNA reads TGTGCCAGCAGCGTAGGCGGGAATAGCGTCTCCTACAATGAGCAGTTCTTC.

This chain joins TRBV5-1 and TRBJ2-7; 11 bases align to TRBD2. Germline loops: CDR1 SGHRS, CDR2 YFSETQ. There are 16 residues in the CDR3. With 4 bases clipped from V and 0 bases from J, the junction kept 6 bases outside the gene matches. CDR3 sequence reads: CASSHTSGSDSYEQYF. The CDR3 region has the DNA TGCGCCAGCAGCCATACTAGCGGGAGCGACTCCTACGAGCAGTACTTC.

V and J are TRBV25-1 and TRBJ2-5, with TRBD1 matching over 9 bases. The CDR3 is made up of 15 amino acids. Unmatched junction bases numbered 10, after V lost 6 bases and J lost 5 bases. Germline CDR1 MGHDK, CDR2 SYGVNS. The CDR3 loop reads CASSEDRGRSETQYF. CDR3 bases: TGTGCCAGCAGCGAGGACAGGGGAAGGAGCGAGACCCAGTACTTC. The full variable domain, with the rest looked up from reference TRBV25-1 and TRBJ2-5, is EADIYQTPRYLVIGTGKKITLECSQTMGHDKMYWYQQDPGMELHLIHYSYGVNSTEKGDLSSESTVSRIRTEHFPLTLESARPSHTSQYLCASSEDRGRSETQYFGPGTRLLVL.

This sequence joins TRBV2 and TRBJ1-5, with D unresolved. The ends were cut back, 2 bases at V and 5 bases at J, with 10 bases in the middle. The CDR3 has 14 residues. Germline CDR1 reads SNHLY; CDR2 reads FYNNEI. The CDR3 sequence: CASSEFWADQPQHF. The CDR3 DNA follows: TGTGCCAGCAGTGAATTTTGGGCGGATCAGCCCCAGCATTTT.

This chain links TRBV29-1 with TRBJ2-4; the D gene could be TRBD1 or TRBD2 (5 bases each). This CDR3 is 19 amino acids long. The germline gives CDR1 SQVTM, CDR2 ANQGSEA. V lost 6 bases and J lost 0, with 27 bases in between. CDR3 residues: CSVKRQSTYGTLAKNIQYF. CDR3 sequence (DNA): TGCAGCGTAAAACGACAGTCGACTTACGGGACCCTAGCCAAAAACATTCAGTACTTC.

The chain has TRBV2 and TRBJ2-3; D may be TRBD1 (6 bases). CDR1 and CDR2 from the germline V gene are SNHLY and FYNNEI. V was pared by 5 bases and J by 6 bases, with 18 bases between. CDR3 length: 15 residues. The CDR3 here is CASSPGQRTYDTQYF. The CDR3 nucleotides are TGTGCCAGCAGTCCAGGACAGCGTACCTACGATACGCAGTATTTT.

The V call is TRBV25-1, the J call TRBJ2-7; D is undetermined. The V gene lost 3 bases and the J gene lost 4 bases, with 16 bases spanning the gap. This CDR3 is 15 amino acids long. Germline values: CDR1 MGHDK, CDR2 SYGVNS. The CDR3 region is CASSDPGKGSYEQYF. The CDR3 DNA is TGTGCCAGCAGTGACCCGGGCAAGGGCTCGTACGAGCAGTACTTC.

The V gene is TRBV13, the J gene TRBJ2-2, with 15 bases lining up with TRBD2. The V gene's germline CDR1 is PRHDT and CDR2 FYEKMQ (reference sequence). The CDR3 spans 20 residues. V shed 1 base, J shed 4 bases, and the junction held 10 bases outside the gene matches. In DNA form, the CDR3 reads TGTGCCAGCAGCTTAGACGTAGGACTAGCGGGAGGGCCGAGCACCGGGGAGCTGTTTTTT. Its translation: CASSLDVGLAGGPSTGELFF.

DNA for the CDR3: TGCGCCAGCAGCCCCGATGGGACAGGCACCCAGCCCCAGCATTTT. Translated, it gives CASSPDGTGTQPQHF. V usage is TRBV5-1 and J usage is TRBJ1-5, with 8 bases matching TRBD1. This CDR3 contains 15 residues. The V segment lost 4 bases and the J segment 7 bases; nucleotides outside the gene matches: 10. The V gene's germline CDR1 is SGHRS and CDR2 YFSETQ. The entire variable domain, with the rest obtained from reference TRBV5-1 and TRBJ1-5, is as follows: KAGVTQTPRYLIKTRGQQVTLSCSPISGHRSVSWYQQTPGQGLQFLFEYFSETQRNKGNFPGRFSGRQFSNSRSEMNVSTLELGDSALYLCASSPDGTGTQPQHFGDGTRLSIL.

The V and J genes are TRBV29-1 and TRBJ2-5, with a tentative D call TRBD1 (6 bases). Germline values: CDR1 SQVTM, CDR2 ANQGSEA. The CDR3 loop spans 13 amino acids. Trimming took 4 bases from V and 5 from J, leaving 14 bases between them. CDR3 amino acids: CSVVQGGAETQYF. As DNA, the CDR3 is TGCAGCGTTGTACAGGGTGGGGCGGAGACCCAGTACTTC.

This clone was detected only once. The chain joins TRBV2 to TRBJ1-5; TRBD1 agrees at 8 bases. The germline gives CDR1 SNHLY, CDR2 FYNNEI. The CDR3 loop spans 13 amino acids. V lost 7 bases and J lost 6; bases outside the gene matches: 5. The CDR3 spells CASTEDRVQPQHF. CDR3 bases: TGTGCCAGCACCGAGGACAGGGTTCAGCCCCAGCATTTT.

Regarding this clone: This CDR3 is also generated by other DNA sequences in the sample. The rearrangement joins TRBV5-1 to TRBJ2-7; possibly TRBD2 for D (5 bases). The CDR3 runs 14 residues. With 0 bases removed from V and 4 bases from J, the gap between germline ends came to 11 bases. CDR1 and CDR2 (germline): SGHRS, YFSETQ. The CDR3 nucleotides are TGCGCCAGCAGCTTGGCCGGGGAGACTTACGAGCAGTACTTC. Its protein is CASSLAGETYEQYF.